The rows below give T cell receptor beta chains drawn from one sample of a study of T cell responses to AZD1222 COVID-19 vaccine. Measured with immunoSEQ multiplex PCR; TCRdb has only the in-frame clones, and not every one. The table records 90,000 to 120,000 clones, around 92% of them present only once. The sample was peripheral blood, taken 28 days after the second AZD1222 dose. All receptors derive from an adult who received the AZD1222 COVID-19 vaccine. CDR3s include the opening cysteine and the closing phenylalanine or tryptophan. Fields, in order: clone size, J gene, V gene, D gene, CDR3 length, CDR3 protein, CDR3 DNA. The D gene is left open where the match is weak. Clone size is stated in some rows and not others, as once, few, many or a class when expanded.

-	TRBJ2-2	TRBV9	-	15	CASSVDEGGTGELFF	TGTGCCAGCAGCGTAGATGAGGGGGGCACCGGGGAGCTGTTTTTT
-	TRBJ2-1	TRBV10-3	TRBD2	15	CAISEMGGSYNEQFF	TGTGCCATCAGTGAGATGGGCGGGAGCTACAATGAGCAGTTCTTC
-	TRBJ1-5	TRBV19	-	14	CASNREPGNQPQHF	TGTGCCAGTAACAGGGAACCGGGCAATCAGCCCCAGCATTTT
-	TRBJ1-1	TRBV18	-	14	CASSLNPRGTEAFF	TGTGCCAGCTCACTCAACCCCCGGGGCACTGAAGCTTTCTTT
-	TRBJ1-1	TRBV5-1	-	15	CASSATTDQNTEAFF	TGCGCCAGCAGCGCCACGACAGACCAGAACACTGAAGCTTTCTTT
-	TRBJ2-1	TRBV27	TRBD2	19	CASSLGQKGTIVKYNEQFF	TGTGCCAGCAGTTTAGGTCAAAAGGGGACTATTGTAAAATACAATGAGCAGTTCTTC
-	TRBJ1-2	TRBV6-5	TRBD1	15	CASSPTTSGGEGYTF	TGTGCCAGCAGCCCAACTACCTCAGGGGGCGAAGGCTACACCTTC
-	TRBJ2-7	TRBV2	TRBD1	13	CASSGDRGVEQYF	TGTGCCAGCAGTGGGGACAGGGGAGTCGAGCAGTACTTC
-	TRBJ1-5	TRBV10-3	-	15	CAISEEGEWSQPQHF	TGTGCCATCAGTGAGGAGGGGGAATGGAGTCAGCCCCAGCATTTT
-	TRBJ2-7	TRBV11-3	-	18	CASSLDLSRGYVCYEQYF	TGTGCCAGCAGCTTAGATCTAAGTAGGGGGTACGTATGCTACGAGCAGTACTTC
few	TRBJ2-1	TRBV19	-	15	CASSSRQRYYNEQFF	TGTGCCAGTAGTTCCCGACAGAGATACTACAATGAGCAGTTCTTC
-	TRBJ1-5	TRBV19	-	17	CASSIGRASASNQPQHF	TGTGCCAGTAGTATAGGGCGAGCCTCCGCGAGCAATCAGCCCCAGCATTTT
-	TRBJ2-7	TRBV6-5	TRBD1	14	CASSTTGASYEQYF	TGTGCCAGCAGCACGACAGGGGCCTCCTACGAGCAGTACTTC
-	TRBJ1-4	TRBV7-2	-	15	CASSRGDGMVEKLFF	TGTGCCAGCAGTAGAGGGGACGGAATGGTCGAAAAACTGTTTTTT
-	TRBJ1-1	TRBV5-4	-	15	CASSLVGGMNTEAFF	TGTGCCAGCAGCTTGGTGGGCGGAATGAACACTGAAGCTTTCTTT
-	TRBJ1-5	TRBV6-5	TRBD1	15	CASKKDRGDYQPQHF	TGTGCCAGCAAAAAGGACAGGGGGGATTATCAGCCCCAGCATTTT
-	TRBJ1-5	TRBV7-2	-	14	CASSFGERNQPQHF	TGTGCCAGCAGCTTCGGGGAGAGGAATCAGCCCCAGCATTTT
-	TRBJ2-2	TRBV5-5	-	16	CASSLDSQGRTGELFF	TGTGCCAGCAGCTTGGACTCTCAGGGAAGAACCGGGGAGCTGTTTTTT
-	TRBJ2-6	TRBV6-2/TRBV6-3	-	15	CASSLTGSGANVLTF	TGTGCCAGCAGTTTGACAGGCTCTGGGGCCAACGTCCTGACTTTC
-	TRBJ1-3	TRBV30	-	14	CAWTPHASGNTIYF	TGTGCCTGGACTCCCCACGCCTCTGGAAACACCATATATTTT
-	TRBJ2-3	TRBV4-1	-	19	CASSQALRRTGDRTDTQYF	TGCGCCAGCAGCCAGGCCCTTCGTAGGACGGGGGATAGGACAGATACGCAGTATTTT
-	TRBJ2-7	TRBV18	TRBD1	16	CASSPTGTGVPDEQYF	TGTGCCAGCTCGCCTACCGGGACAGGAGTCCCCGACGAGCAGTACTTC
-	TRBJ1-5	TRBV27	-	14	CASSQASTNQPQHF	TGTGCCAGTTCCCAGGCCTCTACCAATCAGCCCCAGCATTTT
-	TRBJ2-7	TRBV6-5	-	11	CASSPFGEQYF	TGTGCCAGCAGTCCCTTTGGGGAGCAGTACTTC
-	TRBJ1-4	TRBV7-9	-	16	CASSPRRAGGNEKLFF	TGTGCCAGCAGCCCACGACGGGCAGGAGGGAATGAAAAACTGTTTTTT
once	TRBJ2-3	TRBV7-9	TRBD1	13	CASSLLQGDTQYF	TGTGCCAGCAGCCTATTACAGGGGGATACGCAGTATTTT
-	TRBJ1-4	TRBV7-9	-	15	CASSLVAARNEKLFF	TGTGCCAGCAGCTTAGTCGCGGCACGTAATGAAAAACTGTTTTTT
-	TRBJ1-2	TRBV29-1	-	14	CSVAATPLNYGYTF	TGCAGCGTCGCGGCGACACCCTTAAATTATGGCTACACCTTC
-	TRBJ1-2	TRBV25-1	-	15	CASSELGHTNYGYTF	TGTGCCAGCAGTGAGTTAGGACACACTAACTATGGCTACACCTTC
-	TRBJ2-2	TRBV5-4	-	17	CASSSLGGLIRTGELFF	TGTGCCAGCAGCTCCCTTGGGGGGTTGATTCGCACCGGGGAGCTGTTTTTT
once	TRBJ1-1	TRBV19	-	15	CASSIVGGRYPEAFF	TGTGCCAGTAGTATAGTAGGGGGGCGCTACCCTGAAGCTTTCTTT
-	TRBJ1-1	TRBV11-2	-	18	CASSSNFGWTDVNTEAFF	TGTGCCAGCAGCTCTAATTTTGGGTGGACGGATGTTAACACTGAAGCTTTCTTT
-	TRBJ1-1	TRBV30	-	13	CAWTDGGEERAFF	TGTGCCTGGACCGACGGGGGGGAGGAGAGAGCTTTCTTT
-	TRBJ1-2	TRBV6-4	-	13	CASSPARGYGYTF	TGTGCCAGCAGCCCGGCGCGAGGCTATGGCTACACCTTC
-	TRBJ1-5	TRBV18	TRBD1	14	CASSLDRATNAQHF	TGTGCCAGCTCATTGGACAGGGCAACCAACGCTCAGCATTTT
-	TRBJ2-3	TRBV12-3/TRBV12-4	-	13	CASSVPTIDTQYF	TGTGCCAGCAGCGTTCCGACGATTGATACGCAGTATTTT
-	TRBJ1-5	TRBV9	-	15	CASSGGWGANQPQHF	TGTGCCAGCAGCGGAGGTTGGGGGGCGAATCAGCCCCAGCATTTT
-	TRBJ2-7	TRBV7-2	-	15	CASSLEGRLSYEQYF	TGTGCCAGCAGCTTAGAAGGACGCCTCTCCTACGAGCAGTACTTC
-	TRBJ1-4	TRBV2	TRBD1	15	CASQAQGATNEKLFF	TGTGCCAGCCAAGCTCAGGGGGCAACTAATGAAAAACTGTTTTTT
-	TRBJ2-7	TRBV19	TRBD2	14	CASSIGLAGYEQYF	TGTGCCAGTAGTATAGGACTAGCGGGCTACGAGCAGTACTTC
-	TRBJ1-1	TRBV30	-	14	CAWSVLTGNTEAFF	TGTGCCTGGAGTGTACTGACAGGGAACACTGAAGCTTTCTTT